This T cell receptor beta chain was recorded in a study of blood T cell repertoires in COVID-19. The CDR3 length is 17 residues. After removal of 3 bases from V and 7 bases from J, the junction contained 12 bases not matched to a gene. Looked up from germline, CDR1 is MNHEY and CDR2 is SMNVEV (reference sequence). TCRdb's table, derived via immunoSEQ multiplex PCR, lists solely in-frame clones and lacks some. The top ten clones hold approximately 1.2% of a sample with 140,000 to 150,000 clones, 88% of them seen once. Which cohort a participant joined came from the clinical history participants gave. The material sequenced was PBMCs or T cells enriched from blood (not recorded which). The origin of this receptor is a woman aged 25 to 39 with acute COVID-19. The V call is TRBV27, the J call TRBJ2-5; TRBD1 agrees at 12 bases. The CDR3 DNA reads TGTGCCAGCAGTTTTACCCTCGGGACAGGGGGCGCGGGGACCCAGTACTTC. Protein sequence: CASSFTLGTGGAGTQYF.